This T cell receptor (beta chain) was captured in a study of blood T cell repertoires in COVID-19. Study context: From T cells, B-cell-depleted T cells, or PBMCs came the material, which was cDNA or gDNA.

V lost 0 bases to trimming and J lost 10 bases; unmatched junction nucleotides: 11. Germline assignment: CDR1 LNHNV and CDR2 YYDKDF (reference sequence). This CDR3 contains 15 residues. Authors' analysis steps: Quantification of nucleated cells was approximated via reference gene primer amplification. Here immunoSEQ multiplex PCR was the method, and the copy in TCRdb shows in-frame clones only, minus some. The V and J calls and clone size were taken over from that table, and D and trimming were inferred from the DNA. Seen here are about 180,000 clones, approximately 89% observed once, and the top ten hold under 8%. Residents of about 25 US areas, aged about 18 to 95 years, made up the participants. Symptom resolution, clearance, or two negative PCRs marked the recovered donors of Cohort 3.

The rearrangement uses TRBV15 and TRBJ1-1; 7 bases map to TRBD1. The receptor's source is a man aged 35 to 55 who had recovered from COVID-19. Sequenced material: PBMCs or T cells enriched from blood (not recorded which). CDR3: CATSREFRDTGAAFF. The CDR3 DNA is TGTGCCACCAGCAGAGAATTTCGGGACACAGGGGCAGCTTTCTTT.